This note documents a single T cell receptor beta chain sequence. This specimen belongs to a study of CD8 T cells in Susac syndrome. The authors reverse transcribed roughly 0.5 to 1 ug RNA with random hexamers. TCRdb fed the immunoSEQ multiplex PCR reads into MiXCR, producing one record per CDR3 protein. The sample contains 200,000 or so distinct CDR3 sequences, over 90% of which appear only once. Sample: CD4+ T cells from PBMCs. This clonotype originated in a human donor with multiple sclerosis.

This CDR3 is CSARDTSGLYEQYF. Written as DNA, the CDR3 is TGCAGTGCTAGAGATACTAGCGGGCTCTACGAGCAGTACTTC. The rearrangement uses TRBV20-1 and TRBJ2-7, with 9 nucleotides matching TRBD2. The germline CDR1 and CDR2 sequences are DFQATT and SNEGSKA (reference sequence). The V segment lost 0 bases and the J segment 3 bases; nucleotides outside the gene matches: 3. This CDR3 comprises 14 residues.